This T cell receptor (beta chain) was observed in a study of PD-1 blockade in classical Hodgkin lymphoma. For this clone: Its antigen is not known.

This CDR3 spans 19 amino acids. V dropped 5 bases and J dropped 0; count of bases not matched to a gene: 11. Germline CDR1 and CDR2: SGHVS and FQNEAQ. Libraries were prepared by immunoSEQ multiplex PCR; TCRdb keeps only in-frame clonotypes and omits some of them. The sample has 70,000 to 85,000 clones, about 93% seen once. General study points: Lower baseline TCR diversity marked trial partial responders and progressors. Exclusion covered patients beginning nivolumab under 1 year post-ASCT.

Relapse was seen in all patients after autologous stem cell transplantation, and brentuximab vedotin exposure was variable. Best outcomes ranged across complete response, partial response and progressive disease. The origin of this receptor is a human donor with classical Hodgkin lymphoma. The chain is built from TRBV7-8 and TRBJ2-1; 12 positions match TRBD2. Specimen: peripheral blood mononuclear cells (PBMCs), collected at baseline. CDR3 in DNA: TGTGCCAGCAGCGAACCGGGACTAGCGGGCTCGAGCTCCTACAATGAGCAGTTCTTC. It codes for CASSEPGLAGSSSYNEQFF. The whole variable domain, remainder taken from reference TRBV7-8 and TRBJ2-1, is GAGVSQSPRYKVAKRGQDVALRCDPISGHVSLFWYQQALGQGPEFLTYFQNEAQLDKSGLPSDRFFAERPEGSVSTLKIQRTQQEDSAVYLCASSEPGLAGSSSYNEQFFGPGTRLTVL.